This TCR beta chain was captured in a study of blood T cell repertoires in COVID-19. Trimming at V came to 3 bases and at J to 1 base, leaving 1 base not matched to a gene. From germline, CDR1 is SGHAT and CDR2 FQNNGV. This CDR3 comprises 15 residues. Only one count was recorded for this clone. Other DNA sequences in the sample encode the same CDR3. The assay was immunoSEQ multiplex PCR, and TCRdb's table has in-frame clones only and misses some. The sample contains approximately 230,000 clones, roughly nine tenths of which appear only once. The sequenced sample consisted of PBMCs or T cells enriched from blood (not recorded which). The TCR originated in a woman aged 30 to 39 with acute COVID-19. The chain employs TRBV11-2 and TRBJ2-3; 10 bases line up with TRBD2. The CDR3 here is CASSLLAGGTDTQYF. The CDR3 nucleotides are TGTGCCAGCAGCTTGCTAGCGGGGGGCACAGATACGCAGTATTTT.